This T cell receptor beta chain was captured by sequencing in a study of chemoradiotherapy in HPV16-positive cancers. The V end lost 6 bases, the J end lost 3 bases, and 15 bases lay between the germline ends. The CDR3 contains 14 residues. The germline gives CDR1 MNHNS, CDR2 SASEGT. Study-level points and caveats: For HPV16-positive patients, expanding HPV-responsive T cells associated with longer recurrence-free survival. Candidate HPV-specific clones and E7-related TCR motifs grew in tumor during treatment.

Over chemoradiotherapy, repertoires were sampled more than once. Sequenced by immunoSEQ multiplex PCR; TCRdb stores in-frame clones only, minus some. The sample yields around 13,000 clones, 89% seen once. With regard to this clone: The antigen is unknown.

Sequenced material: blood, taken from a patient who underwent chemoradiotherapy. This chain uses TRBV6-1 with TRBJ2-7; D perhaps matches TRBD1 (7 bases). The clonotype was recovered from a human donor with HPV-associated anogenital cancer. The CDR3 DNA follows: TGTGCCAGCAGCCCCCAGGGGGGCAACTACGAGCAGTACTTC. This sequence encodes CASSPQGGNYEQYF.